The 25 T cell receptor beta chains below come from one sample, sequenced in a study of CD8+ T cells in alopecia areata. Treatment indicated: oral pan-JAK inhibitor, 5-10 mg twice daily. Sequencing templates came from extracted RNA that was reverse transcribed into cDNA. Clones were read by immunoSEQ multiplex PCR, and TCRdb kept only the in-frame ones, dropping some. The sample comprises 150,000 to 200,000 clones, approximately 67% of which are singletons, and approximately 1.3% rests with the top ten. The sequencing here drew on CD4+ T cells sorted from blood, taken at approximately week 50, from a patient treated with tofacitinib. Receptor source: a human donor with alopecia areata.

The chain joins TRBV30 to TRBJ2-5; D could derive from TRBD1 or TRBD2 (6 bases each). The germline gives CDR1 GTSNPN, CDR2 SVGIG (reference sequence). V was trimmed by 3 bases and J by 1 base, leaving 18 bases between them. This CDR3 comprises 16 residues. CDR3 nucleotide sequence: TGTGCCTGGAGCGAAGGGGGGACGACAATCCAAGAGACCCAGTACTTC. As protein: CAWSEGGTTIQETQYF.

In regard to this clone: Other nucleotide sequences from this sample produce the same CDR3. This chain joins TRBV29-1 and TRBJ1-3; possibly TRBD1 for D (5 bases). The germline V gene encodes CDR1 SQVTM and CDR2 ANQGSEA. V lost 4 bases to trimming and J lost 3 bases, with 10 bases between them. The CDR3 sequence is 13 residues long. CDR3 residues: CSVGAGSGNTIYF. CDR3 DNA sequence: TGCAGCGTTGGGGCAGGGAGTGGAAACACCATATATTTT.

This rearrangement joins TRBV6-1 to TRBJ2-7; possible D gene TRBD1, 5 bases. Trimming took off 4 bases at V and 6 bases at J, with 16 bases between the two ends. The CDR3 is 14 residues long. Germline lookup yields CDR1 MNHNS and CDR2 SASEGT. CDR3 sequence (DNA): TGTGCCAGCAGTGCAAAGACAGATCCGGGCGAGCAGTACTTC. As protein: CASSAKTDPGEQYF.

The chain carries TRBV30 and TRBJ1-2; 10 bases fit TRBD1. Unmatched junction bases numbered 7, after V lost 4 bases and J lost 2 bases. CDR1 is GTSNPN and CDR2 is SVGIG in the germline V gene (reference sequence). The CDR3 is 15 residues long. The CDR3 is CAWNLGTGENYGYTF. DNA of the CDR3: TGTGCCTGGAACCTAGGGACAGGGGAGAACTATGGCTACACCTTC.

This sequence joins TRBV2 and TRBJ2-7; 7 nucleotides line up with TRBD1. The V and J ends lost 6 bases and 3 bases, in that order; junction bases with no gene match: 5. From germline, CDR1 is SNHLY and CDR2 FYNNEI. The CDR3 runs 13 residues. The CDR3 DNA follows: TGTGCCAGCAGCCTCGCAGGGGGCTACGAGCAGTACTTC. The encoded protein is CASSLAGGYEQYF. The whole variable domain, filled in from reference TRBV2 and TRBJ2-7, reads EPEVTQTPSHQVTQMGQEVILRCVPISNHLYFYWYRQILGQKVEFLVSFYNNEISEKSEIFDDQFSVERPDGSNFTLKIRSTKLEDSAMYFCASSLAGGYEQYFGPGTRLTVT.

J is TRBJ2-1 and V is TRBV11-2, with 8 bases aligning to TRBD1. V lost 5 bases to trimming and J lost 4 bases; unmatched junction nucleotides: 7. There are 15 residues in the CDR3. Looked up from germline, CDR1 is SGHAT and CDR2 is FQNNGV. The DNA for the CDR3 is TGTGCCAGCAGCAACGACAGGGGTTGGTACAATGAGCAGTTCTTC. This gives the protein CASSNDRGWYNEQFF.

In its sample, this clone was seen a few times. The rearrangement links TRBV30 to TRBJ1-2, with TRBD1 as a possible D gene (5 bases). V was pared by 2 bases and J by 5 bases, with 12 bases between. This CDR3 spans 13 amino acids. Germline CDR1 and CDR2: GTSNPN and SVGIG (reference sequence). CDR3 amino acids: CAWSRGRDYGYTF. The CDR3 nucleotides read TGTGCCTGGAGTAGGGGCAGGGATTATGGCTACACCTTC.

This clone has just a few counts. The V and J genes are TRBV11-2 and TRBJ2-7; TRBD2 aligns across 8 bases. J was trimmed by 4 bases and V by 6 bases; bases with no gene match: 8. This CDR3 has 14 residues. CDR1 is SGHAT, CDR2 FQNNGV, per germline. CDR3: CASSPVSGEYEQYF. The DNA for the CDR3 is TGTGCCAGCAGTCCTGTTAGCGGGGAGTACGAGCAGTACTTC. Together with reference TRBV11-2 and TRBJ2-7, the CDR3 gives the full variable domain: EAGVAQSPRYKIIEKRQSVAFWCNPISGHATLYWYQQILGQGPKLLIQFQNNGVVDDSQLPKDRFSAERLKGVDSTLKIQPAKLEDSAVYLCASSPVSGEYEQYFGPGTRLTVT.

The table lists this clone with a few counts. V gene TRBV11-3 combines with J gene TRBJ2-7; 13 bases match TRBD2. This CDR3 is built from 15 residues. V shed 5 bases and J 1 base; nucleotides not matched to a gene: 2. The germline V gene encodes CDR1 SGHNT and CDR2 YENEEA. The CDR3 region has the DNA TGTGCCAGCAGCGGGGGACTAGCGGGATCCTACGAGCAGTACTTC. This sequence encodes CASSGGLAGSYEQYF.

This chain's CDR3 is CASSQSQGNYGYTF. The CDR3 nucleotides read TGTGCCAGCAGCCAATCCCAGGGGAACTATGGCTACACCTTC. This sequence joins TRBV7-2 and TRBJ1-2; weak D call: TRBD1 (6 bases). The germline V gene has CDR1 SGHTA and CDR2 FQGNSA. This CDR3 is 14 amino acids long. V was shortened by 5 bases and J by 2 bases, with 12 bases between the two germline ends. Combining the CDR3 with reference TRBV7-2 and TRBJ1-2 gives the whole variable domain GAGVSQSPSNKVTEKGKDVELRCDPISGHTALYWYRQSLGQGLEFLIYFQGNSAPDKSGLPSDRFSAERTGGSVSTLTIQRTQQEDSAVYLCASSQSQGNYGYTFGSGTRLTVV.

The chain combines TRBV14 with TRBJ1-1; possible D gene TRBD1, 5 bases. V was pared by 0 bases and J by 2 bases, with 10 bases between. Germline-derived CDR1 and CDR2 are SGHDN and FVKESK. The CDR3 is 15 residues long. CDR3 DNA: TGTGCCAGCAGCCAAGATCCCCAGGGTAACACTGAAGCTTTCTTT. Translating gives CASSQDPQGNTEAFF.

The chain recombines TRBV7-2 with TRBJ1-2; 8 bases fit TRBD1. With 5 bases clipped from V and 4 bases from J, the junction kept 9 bases outside the gene matches. Germline V gene data show CDR1 as SGHTA and CDR2 as FQGNSA. The length of the CDR3 is 15 residues. CDR3: CASSVMDRAFYGYTF. The CDR3 DNA reads TGTGCCAGCAGCGTAATGGACAGGGCCTTCTATGGCTACACCTTC. Using reference TRBV7-2 and TRBJ1-2 for the parts outside the CDR3, the full variable domain is GAGVSQSPSNKVTEKGKDVELRCDPISGHTALYWYRQSLGQGLEFLIYFQGNSAPDKSGLPSDRFSAERTGGSVSTLTIQRTQQEDSAVYLCASSVMDRAFYGYTFGSGTRLTVV.

Only one count was recorded for this clone. The chain joins TRBV27 to TRBJ2-1, with D perhaps matching TRBD1 (6 bases). Germline V gene sequence: CDR1 MNHEY, CDR2 SMNVEV (reference sequence). V was pared by 6 bases and J by 11 bases, with 20 bases between. The CDR3 contains 14 residues. CDR3 amino acids: CASSQLTLQGQQFF. CDR3 in DNA: TGTGCCAGCAGCCAATTAACCCTACAGGGTCAGCAGTTCTTC.

V and J are TRBV2 and TRBJ1-5; D ambiguous. This CDR3 contains 14 residues. V lost 3 bases and J lost 0, with 6 bases in between. Germline V gives CDR1 SNHLY, CDR2 FYNNEI. CDR3 bases: TGTGCCAGCAGTGATAGTCATAGCAATCAGCCCCAGCATTTT. Translated, it gives CASSDSHSNQPQHF.

The chain joins TRBV2 to TRBJ1-5, with TRBD1 matching over 9 bases. The germline V gene has CDR1 SNHLY and CDR2 FYNNEI. J was trimmed by 5 bases and V by 6 bases; bases with no gene match: 8. The CDR3 has 15 amino acids. The CDR3 nucleotides read TGTGCCAGCAGCCTAGCGGGACAGGGAGATCAGCCCCAGCATTTT. Translated: CASSLAGQGDQPQHF.

Concerning this clone itself: Other DNA sequences of this sample code for an identical CDR3. The V gene is TRBV29-1, the J gene TRBJ1-5; 9 nucleotides agree with TRBD1. CDR1 and CDR2 from the germline V gene are SQVTM and ANQGSEA. The J segment lost 6 bases and the V segment lost 4 bases, leaving 4 bases of the junction unmatched. The CDR3 spans 13 residues. The CDR3 sequence: CSVGQGVGQPQHF. For the CDR3, the DNA is TGCAGCGTTGGACAGGGGGTGGGTCAGCCCCAGCATTTT. Looking up the rest from reference TRBV29-1 and TRBJ1-5 gives the full variable domain: SAVISQKPSRDICQRGTSLTIQCQVDSQVTMMFWYRQQPGQSLTLIATANQGSEATYESGFVIDKFPISRPNLTFSTLTVSNMSPEDSSIYLCSVGQGVGQPQHFGDGTRLSIL.

The gene calls are TRBV30 and TRBJ1-6; D remains unclear. Between the trimmed V and J ends, which lost 8 bases and 7 bases, there was a span of 9 bases. Germline V lookup: CDR1 GTSNPN, CDR2 SVGIG (reference sequence). The CDR3 contains 11 residues. The CDR3 region is CALGVNSPLHF. As DNA, the CDR3 is TGTGCCCTCGGGGTGAATTCACCCCTCCACTTT.

The genes are TRBV5-1 and TRBJ1-1; the D gene is possibly TRBD1 (5 bases). Trimming shortened V by 4 bases and J by 1 base, and 8 bases separated the two germline ends. CDR3 length: 13 residues. The germline V gene has CDR1 SGHRS and CDR2 YFSETQ. The CDR3 DNA follows: TGCGCCAGCAGCCGGGACGGGAACACTGAAGCTTTCTTT. Encoded protein: CASSRDGNTEAFF. The full variable domain, its missing parts supplied by reference TRBV5-1 and TRBJ1-1, is KAGVTQTPRYLIKTRGQQVTLSCSPISGHRSVSWYQQTPGQGLQFLFEYFSETQRNKGNFPGRFSGRQFSNSRSEMNVSTLELGDSALYLCASSRDGNTEAFFGQGTRLTVV.

The V and J genes are TRBV7-2 and TRBJ2-3; no definite D call. Trimming stripped 0 bases from V and 0 bases from J, with 7 bases between. CDR1 is SGHTA, CDR2 FQGNSA, per germline. This CDR3 contains 15 residues. This CDR3 reads CASSLAGFSTDTQYF. The CDR3 coding sequence is TGTGCCAGCAGCTTAGCCGGGTTTAGCACAGATACGCAGTATTTT. Full variable domain (outside the CDR3, taken from reference TRBV7-2 and TRBJ2-3): GAGVSQSPSNKVTEKGKDVELRCDPISGHTALYWYRQSLGQGLEFLIYFQGNSAPDKSGLPSDRFSAERTGGSVSTLTIQRTQQEDSAVYLCASSLAGFSTDTQYFGPGTRLTVL.

The chain joins TRBV4-3 to TRBJ2-6; D possibly corresponds to TRBD1 (5 bases). The CDR3 runs to 16 residues. The ends were cut back, 0 bases at V and 4 bases at J, with 10 bases in the middle. Germline values: CDR1 LGHNA, CDR2 YSLEER. The CDR3 sequence: CASSQDLGAGANVLTF. As DNA, the CDR3 is TGCGCCAGCAGCCAAGATTTAGGGGCAGGGGCCAACGTCCTGACTTTC.

The rearrangement uses TRBV30 and TRBJ2-5; 9 nucleotides match TRBD1. CDR1 is GTSNPN, CDR2 SVGIG, per germline (reference sequence). V gave up 1 base and J gave up 6 bases; unmatched junction bases: 6. The CDR3 is made up of 14 amino acids. CDR3 loop: CAWSATGGAKTQYF. The CDR3 DNA sequence: TGTGCCTGGAGTGCCACAGGGGGCGCGAAGACCCAGTACTTC. The entire variable domain, with the rest obtained from reference TRBV30 and TRBJ2-5, is as follows: SQTIHQWPATLVQPVGSPLSLECTVEGTSNPNLYWYRQAAGRGLQLLFYSVGIGQISSEVPQNLSASRPQDRQFILSSKKLLLSDSGFYLCAWSATGGAKTQYFGPGTRLLVL.

The chain employs TRBV5-6 and TRBJ2-1; D possibly corresponds to TRBD1 (5 bases). This CDR3 is 13 amino acids long. V gave up 2 bases and J gave up 6 bases, with 9 bases separating them. In germline, CDR1 is SGHDT, CDR2 YYEEEE. CDR3 in amino acids: CASSLNRTNEQFF. In nucleotides, the CDR3 is TGTGCCAGCAGCTTAAACAGGACCAATGAGCAGTTCTTC.

The rearrangement joins TRBV12-5 to TRBJ1-2; D is unresolved. This CDR3 region has 15 residues. Per germline, CDR1 LGHNT and CDR2 FRNRAP. The V end was cut by 7 bases, the J end by 4 bases, with 19 bases between. CDR3 in DNA: TGTGCTAGTGCCGGAATTACAAGAATCATCTATGGCTACACCTTC. This codes for CASAGITRIIYGYTF.

This chain connects TRBV25-1 to TRBJ1-1, with a possible D match to TRBD1 (5 bases). The CDR3 runs 13 residues. Germline values: CDR1 MGHDK, CDR2 SYGVNS. V shed 1 base and J shed 10 bases, with 13 bases lying between them. CDR3 residues: CASSELRGSGAFF. Written as DNA, the CDR3 is TGTGCCAGCAGTGAATTGAGGGGAAGCGGAGCTTTCTTT. Using reference TRBV25-1 and TRBJ1-1 for the parts outside the CDR3, the full variable domain is EADIYQTPRYLVIGTGKKITLECSQTMGHDKMYWYQQDPGMELHLIHYSYGVNSTEKGDLSSESTVSRIRTEHFPLTLESARPSHTSQYLCASSELRGSGAFFGQGTRLTVV.

The rearrangement links TRBV30 to TRBJ2-7, with 7 bases identical to TRBD1. Germline-derived CDR1 and CDR2 are GTSNPN and SVGIG (reference sequence). There are 13 residues in the CDR3. J lost 5 bases, V lost 2 bases, and 6 bases had no gene match. The CDR3 here is CAWSSTGSNEQYF. CDR3 nucleotide sequence: TGTGCCTGGAGTTCGACAGGGTCCAACGAGCAGTACTTC.